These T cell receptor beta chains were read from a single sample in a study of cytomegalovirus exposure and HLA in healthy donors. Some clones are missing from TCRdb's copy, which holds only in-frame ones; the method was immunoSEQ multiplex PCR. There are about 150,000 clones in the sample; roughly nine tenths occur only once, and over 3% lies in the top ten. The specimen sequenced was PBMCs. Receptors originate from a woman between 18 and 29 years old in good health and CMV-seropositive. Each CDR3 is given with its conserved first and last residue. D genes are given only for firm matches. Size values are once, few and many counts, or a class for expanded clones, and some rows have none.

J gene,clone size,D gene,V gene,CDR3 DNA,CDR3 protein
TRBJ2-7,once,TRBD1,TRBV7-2,TGTGCCAGCAGCTTAGAGGGGACAGGGACCTACGAGCAGTACTTC,CASSLEGTGTYEQYF
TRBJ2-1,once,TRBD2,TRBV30,TGTGCCGCTACTACAACGGGGGGATACAATGAGCAGTTCTTC,CAATTTGGYNEQFF
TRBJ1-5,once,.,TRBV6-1,TGTGCCAGCAGTGAACAGATCAATCAGCCCCAGCATTTT,CASSEQINQPQHF
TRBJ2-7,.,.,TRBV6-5,TGTGCCAGCAGTTTGACAGCCAGCTCCTACGAGCAGTACTTC,CASSLTASSYEQYF
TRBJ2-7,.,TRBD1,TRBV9,TGTGCCAGCAGCGCTTCCACGACAGGGGACGAGCAGTACTTC,CASSASTTGDEQYF
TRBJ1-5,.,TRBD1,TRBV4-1,TGCGCCAGCAGCCAAGAAGTGATGACAGGGGGCAGGAATCAGCCCCAGCATTTT,CASSQEVMTGGRNQPQHF
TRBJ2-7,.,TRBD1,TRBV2,TGTGCCGGCCACGGGACAGACCCCACCTACGAGCAGTACTTC,CAGHGTDPTYEQYF
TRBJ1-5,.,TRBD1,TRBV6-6,TGTGCCAGCAGAGGACAGGGGGCCTATCAGCCCCAGCATTTT,CASRGQGAYQPQHF
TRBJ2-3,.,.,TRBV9,TGTGCCAGCAGCCGAGCCAGGGTTGCAGATACGCAGTATTTT,CASSRARVADTQYF
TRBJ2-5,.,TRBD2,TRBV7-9,TGTGCCAGCAGCTCGCGCCTAGGACTAGCGGGAGTTATGGGGGAGACCCAGTACTTC,CASSSRLGLAGVMGETQYF
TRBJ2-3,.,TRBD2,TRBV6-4,TGTGCCAGCAGTGAAGTAGCGGGAGAAGCAGATACGCAGTATTTT,CASSEVAGEADTQYF
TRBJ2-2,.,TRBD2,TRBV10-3,TGTGCCATCAGTGAGCCAGGACTAGCAGCGAACACCGGGGAGCTGTTTTTT,CAISEPGLAANTGELFF
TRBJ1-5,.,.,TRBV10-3,TGTGCCACCGGACAGAGCAATCAGCCCCAGCATTTT,CATGQSNQPQHF
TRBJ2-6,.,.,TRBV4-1,TGCGCCAGCAGCCAAGGGCGGACAGACTCTGGGGCCAACGTCCTGACTTTC,CASSQGRTDSGANVLTF
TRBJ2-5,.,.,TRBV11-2,TGTGCCAGCAGCTTATCAACTGCCGAGACCCAGTACTTC,CASSLSTAETQYF
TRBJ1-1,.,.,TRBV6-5,TGTGCCAGCAGTTATTCGGACAGGAACACTGAAGCTTTCTTT,CASSYSDRNTEAFF
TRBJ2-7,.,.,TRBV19,TGTGCCAGTAGTATTACGGCGGGTACCTCCTACGAGCAGTACTTC,CASSITAGTSYEQYF
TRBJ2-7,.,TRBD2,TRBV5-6,TGTGCCAGCAGCGGAGGGACTAGCGGTAGCTCCTACGAGCAGTACTTC,CASSGGTSGSSYEQYF
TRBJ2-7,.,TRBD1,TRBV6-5,TGTGCCAGCAGTCGCCGGGACAGGGGTACCGAGCAGTACTTC,CASSRRDRGTEQYF
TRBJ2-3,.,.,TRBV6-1,TGTGCCAGCAGCGTTAGCGGAGCCAGCACAGATACGCAGTATTTT,CASSVSGASTDTQYF
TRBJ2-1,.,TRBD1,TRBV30,TGTGCCTGGGGAGACAGGGCATTGGCCAATGAGCAGTTCTTC,CAWGDRALANEQFF
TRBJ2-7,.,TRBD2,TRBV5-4,TGTGCCAGCAGCAAGGGACAGCCGGGACTAGCGGCCTACGAGCAGTACTTC,CASSKGQPGLAAYEQYF
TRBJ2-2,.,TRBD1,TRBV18,TGTGCCAGCTCACTGACAGGGTTCACCGGGGAGCTGTTTTTT,CASSLTGFTGELFF
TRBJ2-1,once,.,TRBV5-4,TGTGCCAGCACCCTCCGGCGCGGTATTATAGGGGATGAGCAGTTCTTC,CASTLRRGIIGDEQFF
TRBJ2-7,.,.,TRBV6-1,TGTGCCAGCCGGGAATTCGGGACTTTGGCCTACGAGCAGTACTTC,CASREFGTLAYEQYF
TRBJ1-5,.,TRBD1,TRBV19,TGTGCCAGTAGTATTTGGGGACAGGGTGACCAGCCCCAGCATTTT,CASSIWGQGDQPQHF
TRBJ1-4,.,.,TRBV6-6,TGTGCCAGCAGGCTCGGGGCAGGGGATGAAAAACTGTTTTTT,CASRLGAGDEKLFF